The 7 T cell receptor beta chains below were found in one sample sequenced in a study of shared clonotypes between healthy human individuals. CD8 cells regarded as naive lacked CD45RO, were positively chosen for CCR7, and omitted terminally differentiated effector memory CD45RA+ cells. Sequencing was performed with immunoSEQ multiplex PCR; in TCRdb, only in-frame clones are kept and a portion is missing. Among about 700,000 clones listed, about 92% were seen once. Sequenced input: naive CD8+ T cells sorted from blood. The receptors here all came from a man younger than 45 in good health.

The gene calls are TRBV7-9 and TRBJ2-1, with D maybe TRBD2 (6 bases). Trimming took 1 base from V and 2 from J, leaving 18 bases between them. The CDR3 runs 18 residues. CDR1 is SEHNR and CDR2 is FQNEAQ in the germline V gene (reference sequence). The DNA for the CDR3 is TGTGCCAGCAGCTTAGTCACGGGTGGGCGGGGCCCCTACAATGAGCAGTTCTTC. Amino acid sequence: CASSLVTGGRGPYNEQFF.

The chain employs TRBV7-8 and TRBJ2-1; a possible D gene is TRBD1 (5 bases). Trimming left V 4 bases short and J 4 bases short, with 23 bases between. In germline, CDR1 is SGHVS, CDR2 FQNEAQ. CDR3 size: 18 residues. The CDR3 nucleotides are TGTGCCAGCAGCTCCCTTGCGACAGAGACAACGTTTTACAATGAGCAGTTCTTC. The encoded protein is CASSSLATETTFYNEQFF.

CDR3 in amino acids: CASSMPGLADLYNEQFF. DNA of the CDR3: TGTGCCAGCAGCATGCCGGGACTAGCGGACCTATACAATGAGCAGTTCTTC. This chain links TRBV5-5 with TRBJ2-1, with 11 bases fitting TRBD2. The CDR3 loop spans 17 amino acids. V lost 4 bases, J lost 4 bases, and 10 bases stayed unmatched. CDR1 is SGHKS, CDR2 YYEKEE, per germline (reference sequence).

In DNA form, the CDR3 reads TGTGCCAGCAGTTTATCGAGGGTTACCGAGCAGTACTTC. Translating gives CASSLSRVTEQYF. V usage is TRBV27 and J usage is TRBJ2-7, with a weak D call TRBD2 (5 bases). The CDR3 consists of 13 residues. Germline V lookup: CDR1 MNHEY, CDR2 SMNVEV (reference sequence). With 0 bases removed from V and 6 bases from J, the gap between germline ends came to 9 bases.

J is TRBJ1-1 and V is TRBV19; D is perhaps TRBD1 (6 bases). The CDR3 totals 14 residues. Trimming removed 5 bases at V and 8 bases at J, with 18 bases between. Germline values: CDR1 LNHDA, CDR2 SQIVND (reference sequence). For the CDR3, the DNA is TGTGCCAGTAGTTTGACAGGCATAATGGGGGAAGCTTTCTTT. Its translation: CASSLTGIMGEAFF.

This CDR3 reads CATLLASSSYNEQFF. In DNA form, the CDR3 reads TGTGCCACCCTACTAGCGTCTAGCTCCTACAATGAGCAGTTCTTC. The chain uses TRBV15 and TRBJ2-1; TRBD2 aligns across 7 bases. The CDR3 covers 15 residues. Unmatched junction bases numbered 7, after V lost 8 bases and J lost 0 bases. Germline V lookup: CDR1 LNHNV, CDR2 YYDKDF (reference sequence).

CDR3: CASSVLAGFNTGELFF. CDR3 in DNA: TGTGCCAGCAGCGTCCTAGCGGGTTTTAACACCGGGGAGCTGTTTTTT. J is TRBJ2-2 and V is TRBV7-9, with 8 bases matching TRBD2. V shed 5 bases, J shed 2 bases, and the junction held 7 bases outside the gene matches. The CDR3 sequence is 16 residues long. Germline CDR1 SEHNR, CDR2 FQNEAQ (reference sequence).